Listed below are T cell receptor beta chains from one sample, sequenced in a study of beta chain features in type 1 diabetes. Sequencing used immunoSEQ multiplex PCR; TCRdb keeps in-frame clones, though not all of them. The sample carries roughly 330,000 clones, 13% recorded once. Sequences were obtained from naive CD4+ T cells from blood. These receptors all come from a woman in her late teens or twenties with type 1 diabetes. Each CDR3 is given with its conserved first and last residue. D genes are given only for firm matches. Clone size is stated in some rows and not others, as once, few, many or a class when expanded.

DNA: TGTGCCAGCAGCTTTGCGGGAGGGCTCCGGGAGACCCAGTACTTC
CDR3: CASSFAGGLRETQYF
J: TRBJ2-5
V: TRBV7-6
size: NA
D: TRBD2
length: 15

DNA: TGTGCCAGCAGCGGCGGACTCAATTTGAACACTGAAGCTTTCTTT
CDR3: CASSGGLNLNTEAFF
J: TRBJ1-1
V: TRBV7-8
size: few
D: NA
length: 15

DNA: TGTGCCAGCTCCAATGCTAACTATGGCTACACCTTC
CDR3: CASSNANYGYTF
J: TRBJ1-2
V: TRBV28
size: NA
D: NA
length: 12

DNA: TGTGCCAGCAGCCGCAACCGGGACTCCTCCTACGAGCAGTACTTC
CDR3: CASSRNRDSSYEQYF
J: TRBJ2-7
V: TRBV7-7
size: few
D: NA
length: 15

DNA: TGTGCCAGCAGTGATCGACCCCTAGGCGAGCAGTACTTC
CDR3: CASSDRPLGEQYF
J: TRBJ2-7
V: TRBV6-6
size: few
D: NA
length: 13

DNA: TGTGCCAGCAGCTTAGACGGGACTAGCTCCGAGCAGTACTTC
CDR3: CASSLDGTSSEQYF
J: TRBJ2-7
V: TRBV7-3
size: NA
D: TRBD2
length: 14

DNA: TGTGCCAGCAGCTTTCAAGCGGGAGGGCCCGATGAGCAGTTCTTC
CDR3: CASSFQAGGPDEQFF
J: TRBJ2-1
V: TRBV7-3
size: few
D: TRBD2
length: 15

DNA: TGCGCCAGCAGGGGGACAGGGAGGAATGAGCAGTTCTTC
CDR3: CASRGTGRNEQFF
J: TRBJ2-1
V: TRBV5-1
size: NA
D: TRBD1
length: 13

DNA: TGTGCCAGCAGCCAAGCGGGAGTTGGGGCCGATACGCAGTATTTT
CDR3: CASSQAGVGADTQYF
J: TRBJ2-3
V: TRBV7-6
size: NA
D: TRBD2
length: 15

DNA: TGTGCCAGCAGCGAGACTAGCGGGAGTTGGAATGAGCAGTTCTTC
CDR3: CASSETSGSWNEQFF
J: TRBJ2-1
V: TRBV7-3
size: NA
D: TRBD2
length: 15

DNA: TGTGCCAGCAGCCAAGAAGGCCTCAGCGGAGTCTACGAGCAGTACTTC
CDR3: CASSQEGLSGVYEQYF
J: TRBJ2-7
V: TRBV4-2
size: few
D: NA
length: 16

DNA: TGTGCCAGTAGGACAGACAGGGTTAATCAGCCCCAGCATTTT
CDR3: CASRTDRVNQPQHF
J: TRBJ1-5
V: TRBV19
size: NA
D: TRBD1
length: 14

DNA: TGTGCCAGCAACCAGGGGAACACTGAAGCTTTCTTT
CDR3: CASNQGNTEAFF
J: TRBJ1-1
V: TRBV2
size: NA
D: NA
length: 12

DNA: TGTGCCAGCAGCTTAGAATCAGGGGGAGGCTACACCTTC
CDR3: CASSLESGGGYTF
J: TRBJ1-2
V: TRBV7-9
size: NA
D: TRBD1
length: 13

DNA: TGTGCCAGCAGCTCAGGGTTAAGCGGGAGGGCCGGGGAGCTGTTTTTT
CDR3: CASSSGLSGRAGELFF
J: TRBJ2-2
V: TRBV2
size: NA
D: TRBD2
length: 16

DNA: TGTGCCAGCAGCCCCGGGCTAGCGGGAGGGCCACGTGAGCAGTTCTTC
CDR3: CASSPGLAGGPREQFF
J: TRBJ2-1
V: TRBV5-4
size: NA
D: TRBD2
length: 16

DNA: TGCGCCAGCAGCCGACAGGGTCCTCCAGATACGCAGTATTTT
CDR3: CASSRQGPPDTQYF
J: TRBJ2-3
V: TRBV4-1
size: NA
D: TRBD1
length: 14

DNA: TGTGCCAGCAGCTTTCCGGGTCTTGAGACCCAGTACTTC
CDR3: CASSFPGLETQYF
J: TRBJ2-5
V: TRBV11-2
size: few
D: NA
length: 13

DNA: TGTGCCAGCAGCGGGACTAGCGGGACGGTCCCCGGGGAGCTGTTTTTT
CDR3: CASSGTSGTVPGELFF
J: TRBJ2-2
V: TRBV9
size: NA
D: TRBD2
length: 16

DNA: TGTGCCTGGAGTGTATCTGGGGCCGGGTATGGCTACACCTTC
CDR3: CAWSVSGAGYGYTF
J: TRBJ1-2
V: TRBV30
size: few
D: NA
length: 14

DNA: TGTGCCACCAGCAGAGAGGACAGGGGAAGCTCTGGGGCCAACGTCCTGACTTTC
CDR3: CATSREDRGSSGANVLTF
J: TRBJ2-6
V: TRBV15
size: NA
D: TRBD1
length: 18

DNA: TGTGCCAGCAGGACAGGGAGGAGCTACACCTTC
CDR3: CASRTGRSYTF
J: TRBJ1-2
V: TRBV28
size: NA
D: TRBD1
length: 11

DNA: TGTGCCTGGAGTTTCGACAGGATCTCTGCGTTTGGGGCCAACGTCCTGACTTTC
CDR3: CAWSFDRISAFGANVLTF
J: TRBJ2-6
V: TRBV30
size: few
D: NA
length: 18

DNA: TGTGCCTGGAGTATACGGAACTATGGCTACACCTTC
CDR3: CAWSIRNYGYTF
J: TRBJ1-2
V: TRBV30
size: few
D: NA
length: 12

DNA: TGTGCCAGCAGTCCTGACAGGGGGGCAGCCAAAAACATTCAGTACTTC
CDR3: CASSPDRGAAKNIQYF
J: TRBJ2-4
V: TRBV6-6
size: few
D: TRBD1
length: 16

DNA: TGTGCCAGCGTAGCGGGAGGTATAGCCTACGAGCAGTACTTC
CDR3: CASVAGGIAYEQYF
J: TRBJ2-7
V: TRBV28
size: few
D: TRBD2
length: 14

DNA: TGTGCCAGCAGCCTCCCCCAGACTAGCGGGAGGCCCGGGGGCGAGCAGTACTTC
CDR3: CASSLPQTSGRPGGEQYF
J: TRBJ2-7
V: TRBV7-9
size: few
D: TRBD2
length: 18

DNA: TGTGCCAGCAGCTTGGGACTAGCGGATTACAATGAGCAGTTCTTC
CDR3: CASSLGLADYNEQFF
J: TRBJ2-1
V: TRBV5-6
size: NA
D: TRBD2
length: 15

DNA: TGTGCCAGCAGTTTTCTCGGCAGGGGAGTAGGCGGTACCAAAAACATTCAGTACTTC
CDR3: CASSFLGRGVGGTKNIQYF
J: TRBJ2-4
V: TRBV27
size: NA
D: NA
length: 19

DNA: TGCGCCAGCAGCTTGGAGGGTGTGGGAGGGCCGAGCAATGAGCAGTTCTTC
CDR3: CASSLEGVGGPSNEQFF
J: TRBJ2-1
V: TRBV5-1
size: NA
D: TRBD2
length: 17

DNA: TGTGCCTGGAGTCCGGGGGAGGGCTACGAGCAGTACTTC
CDR3: CAWSPGEGYEQYF
J: TRBJ2-7
V: TRBV30
size: NA
D: TRBD2
length: 13

DNA: TGTGCCTGGAGTGTGGCTAGAACTAGCGGGAGGTTGGGTCGCTACGAGCAGTACTTC
CDR3: CAWSVARTSGRLGRYEQYF
J: TRBJ2-7
V: TRBV30
size: few
D: TRBD2
length: 19

DNA: TGCGCCAGCAGCCAAGAGGGCGTTTCTAATGAAAAACTGTTTTTT
CDR3: CASSQEGVSNEKLFF
J: TRBJ1-4
V: TRBV4-3
size: once
D: NA
length: 15

DNA: TGCGCCAGCAGCTTGTCTAGCGGGAGCGTGTACAATGAGCAGTTCTTC
CDR3: CASSLSSGSVYNEQFF
J: TRBJ2-1
V: TRBV5-1
size: NA
D: TRBD2
length: 16

DNA: TGTGCCTGGAGTGGAGGCGGGCGGGAGACCCAGTACTTC
CDR3: CAWSGGGRETQYF
J: TRBJ2-5
V: TRBV30
size: NA
D: NA
length: 13

DNA: TGTGCCAGCAGTCGGGACAAATCAGGCTACACCTTC
CDR3: CASSRDKSGYTF
J: TRBJ1-2
V: TRBV2
size: NA
D: NA
length: 12

DNA: TGTGCCAGCAGCTTAGCCCCTAGCGGGACCCAAGAGACCCAGTACTTC
CDR3: CASSLAPSGTQETQYF
J: TRBJ2-5
V: TRBV11-2
size: NA
D: TRBD2
length: 16

DNA: TGTGCCAGCAGCGCCCGACAGGGGACCTATGGCTACACCTTC
CDR3: CASSARQGTYGYTF
J: TRBJ1-2
V: TRBV9
size: NA
D: TRBD1
length: 14

DNA: TGTGCCAGCAGCGTAGTCCTAGCGGGAAGGGAGACCCAGTACTTC
CDR3: CASSVVLAGRETQYF
J: TRBJ2-5
V: TRBV7-2
size: NA
D: TRBD2
length: 15

DNA: TGTGCCAGCAGCGTAAGCGGGAGCTCCTACAATGAGCAGTTCTTC
CDR3: CASSVSGSSYNEQFF
J: TRBJ2-1
V: TRBV9
size: few
D: TRBD2
length: 15

DNA: TGTGCCAGTAGAAGACAGGGGTTCTACAATGAGCAGTTCTTC
CDR3: CASRRQGFYNEQFF
J: TRBJ2-1
V: TRBV19
size: NA
D: TRBD1
length: 14

DNA: TGTGCCAGCAGCCCCCCGAGGACTAACTATGGCTACACCTTC
CDR3: CASSPPRTNYGYTF
J: TRBJ1-2
V: TRBV7-2
size: NA
D: NA
length: 14

DNA: TGTGCCAGCAGCTTAGCCGATCCGCGGACTTACTACGAGCAGTACTTC
CDR3: CASSLADPRTYYEQYF
J: TRBJ2-7
V: TRBV7-6
size: few
D: NA
length: 16

DNA: TGTGCCAGCAGTTTACAGCGCTATGGCTACACCTTC
CDR3: CASSLQRYGYTF
J: TRBJ1-2
V: TRBV28
size: once
D: NA
length: 12

DNA: TGCGCCAGCAGCCCGGGTCTGAAAAATCAGCCCCAGCATTTT
CDR3: CASSPGLKNQPQHF
J: TRBJ1-5
V: TRBV4-3
size: few
D: NA
length: 14

DNA: TGCGCCAGCAGCTTGGAAGTCTACACAGATACGCAGTATTTT
CDR3: CASSLEVYTDTQYF
J: TRBJ2-3
V: TRBV5-1
size: NA
D: NA
length: 14

DNA: TGTGCCAGCAGCTTAGATCGGGTGATATCGCCCCAGCATTTT
CDR3: CASSLDRVISPQHF
J: TRBJ1-5
V: TRBV7-9
size: NA
D: NA
length: 14

DNA: TGTGCCAGCAGTGGACAGGGGGGAATCGGCGAGCAGTACTTC
CDR3: CASSGQGGIGEQYF
J: TRBJ2-7
V: TRBV2
size: few
D: TRBD1
length: 14

DNA: TGTGCCACCAGCAGACCCCATGGGGGACAGAGACACAATGAGCAGTTCTTC
CDR3: CATSRPHGGQRHNEQFF
J: TRBJ2-1
V: TRBV15
size: NA
D: TRBD1
length: 17

DNA: TGCAGCGTTGAAGACTGGTTTCGGGGCTCCTACGAGCAGTACTTC
CDR3: CSVEDWFRGSYEQYF
J: TRBJ2-7
V: TRBV29-1
size: NA
D: NA
length: 15

DNA: TGTGCCAGCAGTACAGGGCCTTTTGGCTACACCTTC
CDR3: CASSTGPFGYTF
J: TRBJ1-2
V: TRBV27
size: few
D: NA
length: 12

DNA: TGTGCCAGCTCACTACAGGGGGCAGATACGCAGTATTTT
CDR3: CASSLQGADTQYF
J: TRBJ2-3
V: TRBV18
size: NA
D: TRBD1
length: 13

DNA: TGTGCCAGCAGCTTATGGGCAGGGACCTACAATGAGCAGTTCTTC
CDR3: CASSLWAGTYNEQFF
J: TRBJ2-1
V: TRBV7-2
size: NA
D: NA
length: 15

DNA: TGTGCCAGCAGCTTGGCCTGGGCAGAGACCCAGTACTTC
CDR3: CASSLAWAETQYF
J: TRBJ2-5
V: TRBV5-6
size: few
D: NA
length: 13